This T cell receptor (beta chain) was sequenced in a study of shared clonotypes between healthy human individuals (dated by TCRdb to 2018 to 2020). Some background on the complete study: The cohort included three men and two women between 18 and 49 years of age. Between about 0.94 and 8.9 billion PBMCs per donor were obtained by leukapheresis. To estimate repertoire size and how much clonotypes are shared between individuals, the study performed deep sequencing of blood TCR repertoires from roughly five healthy adults. For each donor, CD4 naive and CD4 memory were each given three plates, CD8 naive was given two plates, and CD8 memory was given one plate. To increase sequencing depth and limit assay-specific biases, different laboratories used diverse techniques to prepare libraries and sequence TCR repertoires.

Study-wide findings and limitations: Pairwise subsampling led to the expectation that sequencing depth would affect the degree of clonotype sharing among donors. Compared with non-shared clonotypes, clonotypes shared by all four sorted-subset donors had higher generation probabilities. Across a few donors, approximately 5% of naive CD4, around 3.3% of naive CD8, under 2.5% of memory CD4, and about 0.4% of memory CD8 clonotypes were shared. Sampling was restricted to blood, and TCR repertoires in tissue are likely to differ from TCR repertoires in blood. The small number of donors limited the genetic and exposure-history diversity represented. Naive subsets generally had larger estimated clonotype richness than memory subsets. Even with the large sequencing depth, rarefaction of the sorted-subset datasets indicated that sequencing was incomplete.

The CDR3 goes from the cysteine to the phenylalanine over 16 residues. Only CDR3 DNA is held: 48 bases, read in frame from base 1. Germline trimming amounts to 5 bases on V and 5 bases on J, with 9 as the count of junction bases outside the gene matches. CDR1 and CDR2, per the germline V gene, are SNHLY and FYNNEI. TCR CDR3 regions were amplified from genomic DNA by multiplex PCR using the deep immunoSEQ assay. Genomic DNA extracted from each cell subset was distributed evenly over all wells of several immunoSEQ 96-well plates, and each plate served as one replicate. For sorted subsets, approximately 0.2 ug of genomic DNA, equivalent to about 30,000 T cell genomes, went into each replicate PCR. The purified libraries were quantified using a Qubit 3.0 fluorometer, sized with a Bioanalyzer 2100, and then quantified again using the KAPA Library Quantification kit. Every immunoSEQ 96-well plate was sequenced on a dedicated single-read 150-cycle Illumina NextSeq 550 flow cell. As for the original processing: The immunoSEQ output contained only junctional sequences without quality scores, so filtering could not match that applied to full-length reads. To assign V/J genes and CDR3, sequences were annotated using PyIR, a Python wrapper for IgBLAST v1.9, with IMGT germline references. Reads were filtered out if the reads had weak V/J assignments (E-value above 1e-6), no CDR3, stop codons, out-of-frame junctions, or ambiguous translated residues. V3J clonotypes were defined as sequences sharing an identical inferred V gene, J gene, and CDR3 amino acid sequence. Percentage overlap between repertoires was calculated by dividing the number of shared unique clonotypes by the size of the smaller repertoire. Richness of each repertoire was evaluated using RTK rarefaction, the Chao1 estimator, and Recon v2.1 estimates of unobserved clonotypes. OLGA was used to compute generation probabilities for all TCRbeta clonotypes that the gDNA method yielded from a few donors. The table comes from immuneACCESS by way of TCRdb, which keeps in-frame sequences with V and J called. Part of the clones is missing from these tables; in studies checked, under half for an unresolved V gene and the rest for unknown reasons. The V and J calls and clone size are taken from that table; D and trimming were inferred from the DNA. The sample records 2 million to 3 million clones, over 85% of which are singletons. Approximately 0.36% of the sample goes to the ten largest clones.

Comments on this clone: Its target antigen remains unknown. It has no much larger one-base neighbor in the sample; base qualities were not kept.

Donors were healthy HIV-negative adults with no recently reported acute infections or vaccinations. Every donor was a Caucasian adult residing in Nashville, Tennessee, USA. CD4+ T cells were enriched through magnetic negative selection, after which naive cells were positively selected on CD45RA and the remaining negative fraction served as the memory subset. Blood was collected by leukapheresis, and PBMCs were isolated by Ficoll-Histopaque density gradient centrifugation and then cryopreserved in liquid nitrogen vapor phase. Purity and quantity of every magnetically sorted T cell population were checked by analytical flow cytometry. Genomic DNA was isolated from each sorted fraction and quantified by UV absorbance on a Nanodrop 2000c.

The TCR originated in a man between 18 and 29 years old in good health. Some clones in this sample may be carry-over from other donors' samples. The specimen sequenced was naive CD4+ T cells from PBMCs. This specimen's cell subset or site label, interpreted: CD45RA+ positively selected. Recombination joined TRBV2 with TRBJ2-5, with 12 bases matching TRBD2. CDR3 protein: CASSPRRLAGVETQYF. The sequenced DNA is TGTGCCAGCAGTCCCCGAAGACTAGCGGGAGTGGAGACCCAGTACTTC. Outside the CDR3, residues come from the reference TRBV2 and TRBJ2-5 proteins, so the full variable domain is: EPEVTQTPSHQVTQMGQEVILRCVPISNHLYFYWYRQILGQKVEFLVSFYNNEISEKSEIFDDQFSVERPDGSNFTLKIRSTKLEDSAMYFCASSPRRLAGVETQYFGPGTRLLVL.